The present T cell receptor beta chain was sequenced within a study of cytomegalovirus exposure and HLA in healthy donors. Study-level points and caveats: Earlier analysis found most TCR beta V segments productive about 87% or about 30% of the time. Overall, under 200 TCR beta chains were annotated as cytomegalovirus-associated. The authors later found TCR association rates varying by HLA locus, with DRB1 most and HLA-C fewest. Under in vitro conditions, a few CMV-associated chains were confirmed as specific for CMV antigens.

Germline V CDR1 and CDR2: SGHRS, YFSETQ. V was clipped by 1 base and J by 9 bases; unmatched bases: 10. The CDR3 sequence is 16 residues long. Use of 60 Vbeta and 13 Jbeta primers characterized the PCR. TCRdb keeps only in-frame clones here, not all; method: immunoSEQ multiplex PCR. In the table there are approximately 160,000 clones, roughly 77% of which are singletons. The count of this clone is one. Its target is not known. Sequencing was done on a sample of PBMCs. The sequence was collected from a woman aged 45-65 years in good health and CMV-seropositive. The rearrangement links TRBV5-1 to TRBJ2-1, with 10 bases matching TRBD2. The CDR3 DNA sequence: TGCGCCAGCAGCTTGTTTGCTAGCGGGAGTTTTGGTGAGCAGTTCTTC. It codes for CASSLFASGSFGEQFF.